The 20 T cell receptor beta chains in this list originate from one sample, sequenced in a study of blood T cell repertoires in COVID-19. Assay: immunoSEQ multiplex PCR; the TCRdb copy retains only in-frame clones and omits some. The sample includes around 200,000 clones, about 84% of them seen just once. Sequenced input: PBMCs or T cells enriched from blood (not recorded which). These receptors came from a man aged 40-55 years with acute COVID-19.

In regard to this clone: Other DNA sequences in the sample encode the same CDR3. The chain links TRBV27 to TRBJ2-7; 8 nucleotides agree with TRBD1. Unmatched junction bases numbered 3, after V lost 4 bases and J lost 1 base. CDR3 length equals 14 residues. The germline V gene has CDR1 MNHEY and CDR2 SMNVEV (reference sequence). CDR3 residues: CASSWDRSSYEQYF. The CDR3 nucleotides read TGTGCCAGCAGTTGGGACAGGTCTTCCTACGAGCAGTACTTC.

This chain uses TRBV28 with TRBJ2-3, with TRBD2 matching 9 bases. CDR3 size: 17 residues. The V segment lost 8 bases and the J segment 2 bases; nucleotides outside the gene matches: 14. CDR1 is MDHEN and CDR2 is SYDVKM in the germline V gene. The CDR3 is CASPPGRLAGSTDTQYF. CDR3 in DNA: TGTGCCAGCCCTCCAGGGAGGCTAGCGGGATCCACAGATACGCAGTATTTT.

The chain employs TRBV27 and TRBJ1-3; no clear D. V was shortened by 7 bases and J by 0 bases, with 16 bases between the two germline ends. CDR3 size: 16 residues. The germline V gene encodes CDR1 MNHEY and CDR2 SMNVEV (reference sequence). The CDR3 coding sequence is TGTGCCAGCACCCCTTCGAGGGCCGCCTCTGGAAACACCATATATTTT. The encoded protein is CASTPSRAASGNTIYF.

CDR3 nucleotides: TGTGCCAGCGGACCTCGACAGGGAGCCTACGAGCAGTACTTC. Translation: CASGPRQGAYEQYF. V is TRBV7-8 and J is TRBJ2-7; 7 bases line up with TRBD1. Germline CDR1 SGHVS, CDR2 FQNEAQ. The CDR3 loop spans 14 amino acids. J was trimmed by 2 bases and V by 8 bases; bases with no gene match: 9.

The J gene is TRBJ2-5, the V gene TRBV7-2; no definite D call. V was clipped by 6 bases and J by 1 base, with 6 bases between them. The CDR3 runs to 12 residues. Germline CDR1 is SGHTA and CDR2 is FQGNSA. The CDR3 spells CASSLIQETQYF. Here the CDR3 DNA reads TGTGCCAGCAGTCTAATCCAAGAGACCCAGTACTTC.

The chain couples TRBV10-3 to TRBJ2-1; TRBD2 matches at 7 bases. The CDR3 covers 15 residues. The trim removed 2 bases at V and 1 base at J, leaving 2 bases unmatched. Germline assignment: CDR1 ENHRY and CDR2 SYGVKD. The CDR3 DNA sequence: TGTGCCATCAGTGAGGGGGGGGGATCCTACAATGAGCAGTTCTTC. This sequence encodes CAISEGGGSYNEQFF.

This clone was recorded once. The V call is TRBV7-9, the J call TRBJ1-2; 7 positions match TRBD1. The germline V gene encodes CDR1 SEHNR and CDR2 FQNEAQ (reference sequence). V was clipped by 5 bases and J by 3 bases; unmatched bases: 9. This CDR3 contains 15 residues. The CDR3 loop reads CASSGHGTDHYGYTF. CDR3 nucleotide sequence: TGTGCCAGCAGCGGACATGGGACAGATCACTATGGCTACACCTTC.

V is TRBV7-8 and J is TRBJ2-3, with 10 bases matching TRBD2. Germline assignment: CDR1 SGHVS and CDR2 FQNEAQ. V shed 2 bases and J 9 bases; nucleotides not matched to a gene: 11. The CDR3 length is 16 residues. In nucleotides, the CDR3 is TGTGCCAGCAGCTTACTAGCGGGGGAGCCTAAGGACACGCAGTATTTT. It specifies CASSLLAGEPKDTQYF.

J is TRBJ2-6 and V is TRBV4-3; 10 nucleotides match TRBD2. Per germline, CDR1 LGHNA and CDR2 YSLEER. CDR3 length equals 19 residues. After removal of 2 bases from V and 4 bases from J, the junction contained 11 bases not matched to a gene. The CDR3 here is CASSQLPSGSYLGANVLTF. The DNA for the CDR3 is TGCGCCAGCAGCCAACTGCCTAGCGGGAGTTACTTGGGGGCCAACGTCCTGACTTTC.

This chain links TRBV7-9 with TRBJ2-7; a weak D match, TRBD1 (5 bases). V gave up 5 bases and J gave up 0 bases, with 8 bases separating them. This CDR3 region has 13 residues. Germline V gives CDR1 SEHNR, CDR2 FQNEAQ (reference sequence). The CDR3 region is CASSKGISYEQYF. The CDR3 DNA is TGTGCCAGCAGCAAGGGGATCTCCTACGAGCAGTACTTC.

The chain uses TRBV5-1 and TRBJ2-7; unclear D gene. Looked up from germline, CDR1 is SGHRS and CDR2 is YFSETQ. V dropped 3 bases and J dropped 3 bases, with 7 bases sitting between them. This CDR3 contains 12 residues. This CDR3 is CASSSDNYEQYF. The CDR3 region has the DNA TGCGCCAGCAGCTCTGACAACTACGAGCAGTACTTC.

The chain joins TRBV6-5 to TRBJ2-7; D unclear. The V gene's germline CDR1 is MNHEY and CDR2 SVGAGI. With 4 bases removed from V and 3 bases from J, the gap between germline ends came to 13 bases. The CDR3 spans 14 residues. CDR3 coding DNA: TGTGCCAGCAGTTCCTCCCGTTCTTACTACGAGCAGTACTTC. Protein product: CASSSSRSYYEQYF.

The chain carries TRBV7-2 and TRBJ1-1, with TRBD1 matching over 9 bases. V shed 5 bases and J 5 bases; nucleotides not matched to a gene: 6. CDR3 length: 14 residues. CDR1 and CDR2 from the germline V gene are SGHTA and FQGNSA. This CDR3 is CASSLQGAGTEAFF. CDR3 DNA: TGTGCCAGCAGCCTACAGGGGGCGGGAACTGAAGCTTTCTTT.

The chain employs TRBV7-9 and TRBJ2-7; 8 bases match TRBD1. This CDR3 spans 13 amino acids. V lost 5 bases to trimming and J lost 5 bases; unmatched junction nucleotides: 5. Per the germline V gene, CDR1 is SEHNR and CDR2 is FQNEAQ (reference sequence). CDR3 in DNA: TGTGCCAGCAGCCCCCGACAGGGGCACGAGCAGTACTTC. It specifies CASSPRQGHEQYF. Full variable domain (outside the CDR3, taken from reference TRBV7-9 and TRBJ2-7): DTGVSQNPRHKITKRGQNVTFRCDPISEHNRLYWYRQTLGQGPEFLTYFQNEAQLEKSRLLSDRFSAERPKGSFSTLEIQRTEQGDSAMYLCASSPRQGHEQYFGPGTRLTVT.

The CDR3 here is CASSQLTSGRTYNEQFF. The CDR3 nucleotides are TGTGCCAGCAGCCAACTTACTAGCGGGAGGACCTACAATGAGCAGTTCTTC. The chain couples TRBV14 to TRBJ2-1; 12 nucleotides match TRBD2. This CDR3 contains 17 residues. V lost 2 bases to trimming and J lost 2 bases; unmatched junction nucleotides: 4. Germline V CDR1 and CDR2: SGHDN, FVKESK.

The chain uses TRBV27 and TRBJ2-7; D is possibly TRBD1 (5 bases). The CDR3 has 13 amino acids. Germline V gene sequence: CDR1 MNHEY, CDR2 SMNVEV (reference sequence). With 3 bases removed from V and 5 bases from J, the gap between germline ends came to 11 bases. The CDR3 spells CASSLGRRDEQYF. CDR3 DNA sequence: TGTGCCAGCAGTTTGGGGCGTCGGGACGAGCAGTACTTC.

The chain carries TRBV7-2 and TRBJ1-2; perhaps TRBD1 as D (6 bases). Trimming took off 3 bases at V and 8 bases at J, with 13 bases between the two ends. This CDR3 contains 13 residues. In germline, CDR1 is SGHTA, CDR2 FQGNSA. The CDR3 reads CASSFTRQGGYTF. Here the CDR3 DNA reads TGTGCCAGCAGCTTTACGAGGCAGGGGGGCTACACCTTC.

This chain links TRBV3-1 (or the pseudogene TRBV3-2) with TRBJ1-1; a possible D gene is TRBD1 (5 bases). Trimming stripped 4 bases from V and 3 bases from J, with 9 bases between. The V gene's germline CDR1 is LGHDT and CDR2 YNNKEL (reference sequence). This CDR3 contains 13 residues. The CDR3 sequence: CASSPRVYTEAFF. For the CDR3, the DNA is TGTGCCAGCAGCCCCAGGGTCTACACTGAAGCTTTCTTT.

This sequence joins TRBV6-2 or TRBV6-3 and TRBJ2-1, with TRBD2 as a possible D gene (6 bases). There are 16 residues in the CDR3. Between the trimmed V and J ends, which lost 2 bases and 5 bases, there was a span of 16 bases. Looked up from germline, CDR1 is MNHEY and CDR2 is SVGEGT. The CDR3 spells CASSYPHGGWNNEQFF. CDR3 sequence (DNA): TGTGCCAGCAGTTACCCGCATGGGGGGTGGAACAATGAGCAGTTCTTC.

This clone was picked up one time. The chain couples TRBV28 to TRBJ1-1, with 8 nucleotides matching TRBD1. The J segment lost 10 bases and the V segment lost 3 bases, leaving 13 bases of the junction unmatched. The CDR3 runs to 15 residues. Germline-derived CDR1 and CDR2 are MDHEN and SYDVKM. CDR3 in DNA: TGTGCCAGCAGTTTTCGGGCAGGGGGCCGGATTGGAGCTTTCTTT. It yields the protein CASSFRAGGRIGAFF.